The 5 T cell receptor beta chains given below trace back to one sample, sequenced in a study of blood T cells in healthy people across ages. Primers used in a second PCR of roughly 6 to 12 cycles were a sample-barcoded 5' primer and a J-beta primer mix. Using its own MiXCR run on the 5' RACE reads, TCRdb lists one record per CDR3 protein. The sample carries roughly 1 million distinct CDR3 sequences, 20% to 25% recorded once. These data were also reused for a study on T cells of mothers and their children.

The sequenced sample consisted of blood. The receptor set was obtained from a girl aged 2-9 years in good health.

This chain connects TRBV20-1 to TRBJ2-1; D is possibly TRBD2 (6 bases). The length of the CDR3 is 14 residues. Germline loops: CDR1 DFQATT, CDR2 SNEGSKA (reference sequence). The V end lost 1 base, the J end lost 7 bases, and 14 bases lay between the germline ends. The CDR3 nucleotides read TGCAGTGCTAGAGCTCGAGCGGGTTGGAATGAGCAGTTCTTC. Its translation: CSARARAGWNEQFF.

This clonotype was detected only a few times. The chain couples TRBV7-2 to TRBJ2-5, with 13 bases fitting TRBD2. The J call may be mistaken, given a closer DNA end match to TRBJ2-1. This CDR3 has 16 residues. Germline lookup yields CDR1 SGHTA and CDR2 FQGNSA. The CDR3 spells CASSGGLAGFVYEQFF. CDR3 sequence (DNA): TGTGCCAGCAGCGGGGGACTAGCGGGATTTGTGTATGAGCAGTTCTTC.

This clonotype was detected many times. The CDR3 DNA is TGTGCCAGCAGCTTAACTAGCGGGCCCTACAATGAGCAGTTCTTC. Amino acids: CASSLTSGPYNEQFF. The chain is built from TRBV7-2 and TRBJ2-1; 9 bases align to TRBD2. Germline V gene data show CDR1 as SGHTA and CDR2 as FQGNSA. This CDR3 has 15 residues. V was pared by 2 bases and J by 2 bases, with 1 base of the junction left unmatched.

On this clonotype: As the CDR3 is not closed by the conserved phenylalanine or tryptophan, this likely results from a read error. The chain links TRBV6-2 or TRBV6-3 to TRBJ2-7; D might be TRBD2 (5 bases). CDR3 length: 15 residues. Germline V gene data show CDR1 as MNHEY and CDR2 as SVGEGT. V was pared by 4 bases and J by 0 bases, with 13 bases between. CDR3 amino acids: CASSLAGGSSYEQYS. CDR3 sequence (DNA): TGTGCCAGCAGTTTAGCAGGTGGGAGCTCCTACGAGCAGTACTCC.

The sample holds a few counts of this clonotype. The chain uses TRBV12-3 or TRBV12-4 and TRBJ1-1; D is unclear. Trimming pared 3 bases from V and 1 base from J, leaving 6 bases between. This CDR3 has 13 residues. In DNA, the CDR3 is TGTGCCAGCAGTTTCACACGGAACACTGAAGCTTTCTTT. This gives the protein CASSFTRNTEAFF.